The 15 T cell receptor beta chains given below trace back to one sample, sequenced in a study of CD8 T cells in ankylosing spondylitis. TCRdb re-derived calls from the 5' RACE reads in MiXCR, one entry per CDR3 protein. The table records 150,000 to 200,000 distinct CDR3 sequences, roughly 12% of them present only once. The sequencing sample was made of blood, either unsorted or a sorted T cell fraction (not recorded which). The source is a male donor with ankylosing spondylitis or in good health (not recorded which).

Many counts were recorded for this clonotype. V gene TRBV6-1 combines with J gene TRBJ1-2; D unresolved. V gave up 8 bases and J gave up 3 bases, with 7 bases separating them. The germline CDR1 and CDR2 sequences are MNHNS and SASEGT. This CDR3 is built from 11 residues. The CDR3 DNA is TGTGCCAGCCGTCGGGACTATGGCTACACCTTC. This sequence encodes CASRRDYGYTF.

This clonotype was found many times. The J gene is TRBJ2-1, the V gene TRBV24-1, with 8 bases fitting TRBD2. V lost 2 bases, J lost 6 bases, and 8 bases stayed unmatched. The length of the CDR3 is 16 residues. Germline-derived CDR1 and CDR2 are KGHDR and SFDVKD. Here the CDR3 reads CATSDSERERVNEQFF. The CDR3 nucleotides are TGTGCCACCAGTGATTCTGAGCGGGAGAGGGTCAATGAGCAGTTCTTC.

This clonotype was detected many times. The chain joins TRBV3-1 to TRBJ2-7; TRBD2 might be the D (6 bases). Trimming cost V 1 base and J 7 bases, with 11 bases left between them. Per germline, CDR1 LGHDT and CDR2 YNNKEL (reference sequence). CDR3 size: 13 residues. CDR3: CASSQGVGGEQYF. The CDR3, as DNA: TGTGCCAGCAGCCAAGGCGTGGGGGGAGAGCAGTACTTC.

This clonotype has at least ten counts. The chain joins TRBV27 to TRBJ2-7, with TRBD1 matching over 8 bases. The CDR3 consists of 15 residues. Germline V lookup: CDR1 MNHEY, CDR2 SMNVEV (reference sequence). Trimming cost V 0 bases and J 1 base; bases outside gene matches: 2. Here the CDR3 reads CASSLSGDRSYEQYF. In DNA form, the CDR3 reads TGTGCCAGCAGTTTATCGGGGGACAGGTCCTACGAGCAGTACTTC.

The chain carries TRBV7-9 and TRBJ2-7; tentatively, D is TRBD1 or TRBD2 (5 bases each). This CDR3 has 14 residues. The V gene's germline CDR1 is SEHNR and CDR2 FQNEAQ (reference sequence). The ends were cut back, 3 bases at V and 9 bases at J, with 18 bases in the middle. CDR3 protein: CASSFGDGPLAQYF. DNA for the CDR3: TGTGCCAGCAGCTTCGGGGACGGTCCTCTCGCGCAGTACTTC.

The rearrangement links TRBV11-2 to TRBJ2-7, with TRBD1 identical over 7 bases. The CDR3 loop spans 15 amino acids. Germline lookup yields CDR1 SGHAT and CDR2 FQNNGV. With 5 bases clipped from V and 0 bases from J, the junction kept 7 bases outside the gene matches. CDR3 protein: CASSPGTDSSYEQYF. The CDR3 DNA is TGTGCCAGCAGCCCAGGGACAGACAGCTCCTACGAGCAGTACTTC.

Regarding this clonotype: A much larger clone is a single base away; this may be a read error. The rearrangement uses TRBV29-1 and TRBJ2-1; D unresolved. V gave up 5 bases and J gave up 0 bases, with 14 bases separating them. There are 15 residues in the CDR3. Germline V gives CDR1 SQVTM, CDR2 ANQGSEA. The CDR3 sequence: CSVIKGQNSYNEQFF. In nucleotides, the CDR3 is TGCAGCGTTATTAAGGGCCAGAACTCCTACAATGAGCAGTTCTTC.

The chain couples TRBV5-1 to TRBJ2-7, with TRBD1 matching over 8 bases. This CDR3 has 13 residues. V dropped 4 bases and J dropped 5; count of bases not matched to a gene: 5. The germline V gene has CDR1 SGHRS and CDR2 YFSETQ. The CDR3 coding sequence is TGCGCCAGCAGCGCTCCGGGACAGGACGAGCAGTACTTC. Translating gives CASSAPGQDEQYF. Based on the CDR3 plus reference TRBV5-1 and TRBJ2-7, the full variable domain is KAGVTQTPRYLIKTRGQQVTLSCSPISGHRSVSWYQQTPGQGLQFLFEYFSETQRNKGNFPGRFSGRQFSNSRSEMNVSTLELGDSALYLCASSAPGQDEQYFGPGTRLTVT.

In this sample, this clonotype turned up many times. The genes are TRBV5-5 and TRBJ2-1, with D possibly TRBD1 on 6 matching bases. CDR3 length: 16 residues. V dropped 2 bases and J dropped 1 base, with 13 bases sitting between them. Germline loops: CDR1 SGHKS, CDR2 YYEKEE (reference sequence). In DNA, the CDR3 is TGTGCCAGCAGCTTATCCCCACAGGGTTCCTACAATGAGCAGTTCTTC. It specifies CASSLSPQGSYNEQFF.

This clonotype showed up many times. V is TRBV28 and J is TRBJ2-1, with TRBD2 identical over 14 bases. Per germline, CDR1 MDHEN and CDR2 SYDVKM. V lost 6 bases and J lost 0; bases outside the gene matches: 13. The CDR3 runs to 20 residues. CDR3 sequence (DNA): TGTGCCAGCAGACACACCCTCGGGACTAGCGGGGGTAGCTCCTACAATGAGCAGTTCTTC. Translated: CASRHTLGTSGGSSYNEQFF.

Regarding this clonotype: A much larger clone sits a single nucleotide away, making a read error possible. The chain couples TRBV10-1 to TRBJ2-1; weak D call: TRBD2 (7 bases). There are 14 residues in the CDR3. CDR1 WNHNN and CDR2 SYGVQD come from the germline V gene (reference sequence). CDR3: CVSSPGGPRNEQFF. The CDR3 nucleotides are TGCGTCAGCAGTCCCGGGGGGCCGAGGAATGAGCAGTTCTTC.

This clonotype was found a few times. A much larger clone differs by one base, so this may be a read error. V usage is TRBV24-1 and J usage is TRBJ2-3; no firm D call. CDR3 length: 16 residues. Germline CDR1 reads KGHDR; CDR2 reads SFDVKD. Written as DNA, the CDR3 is TGTGCCGCCAGTGATCCGACGGTGACTAGCACAGATACGCAGTATTTT. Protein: CAASDPTVTSTDTQYF.

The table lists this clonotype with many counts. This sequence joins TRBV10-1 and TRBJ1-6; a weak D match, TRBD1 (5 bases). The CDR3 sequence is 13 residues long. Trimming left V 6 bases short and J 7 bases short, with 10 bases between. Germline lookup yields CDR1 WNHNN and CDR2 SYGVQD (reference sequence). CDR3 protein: CASRETVNSPLHF. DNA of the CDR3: TGCGCCAGCAGGGAGACAGTCAATTCACCCCTCCACTTT.

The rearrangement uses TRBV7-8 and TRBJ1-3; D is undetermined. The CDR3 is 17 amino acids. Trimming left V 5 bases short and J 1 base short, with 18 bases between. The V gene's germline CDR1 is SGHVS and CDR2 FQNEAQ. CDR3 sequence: CASSLGRAVMSGNTIYF. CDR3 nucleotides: TGTGCCAGCAGCCTAGGCAGAGCAGTAATGTCTGGAAACACCATATATTTT.

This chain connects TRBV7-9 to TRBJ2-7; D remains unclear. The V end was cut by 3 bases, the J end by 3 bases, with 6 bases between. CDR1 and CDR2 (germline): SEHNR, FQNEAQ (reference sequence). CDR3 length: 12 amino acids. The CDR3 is CASSFIGYEQYF. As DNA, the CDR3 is TGTGCCAGCAGCTTCATCGGCTACGAGCAGTACTTC.